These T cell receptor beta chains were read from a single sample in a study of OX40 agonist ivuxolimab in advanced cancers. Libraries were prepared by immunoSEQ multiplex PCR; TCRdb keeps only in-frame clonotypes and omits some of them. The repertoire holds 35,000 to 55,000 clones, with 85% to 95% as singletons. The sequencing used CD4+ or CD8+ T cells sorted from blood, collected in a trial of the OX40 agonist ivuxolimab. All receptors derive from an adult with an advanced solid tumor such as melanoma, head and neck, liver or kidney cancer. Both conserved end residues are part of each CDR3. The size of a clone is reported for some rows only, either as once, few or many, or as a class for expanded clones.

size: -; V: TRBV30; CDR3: CAWSVIGNTIYF
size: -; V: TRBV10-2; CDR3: CASSEDYSNEQFF
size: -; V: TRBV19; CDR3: CASSDRGISNEQFF
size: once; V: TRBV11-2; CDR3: CASSLVGDEEDTQYF
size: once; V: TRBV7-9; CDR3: CASSQGDPNQPQHF
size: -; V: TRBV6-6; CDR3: CASSWPGYEQYF
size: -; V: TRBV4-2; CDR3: CASSQDGWGQYQYF
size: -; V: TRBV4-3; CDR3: CASSQVILAGNYNEQFF
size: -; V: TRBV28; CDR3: CASSLYPGSGANVLTF
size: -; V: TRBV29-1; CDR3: CSVGGTGSSYNEQFF
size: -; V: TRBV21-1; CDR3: CASSPPRPGQGRGYTF
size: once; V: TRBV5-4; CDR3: CASSLSRGGSYYEQYF
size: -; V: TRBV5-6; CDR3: CASSSGTGGGYTF
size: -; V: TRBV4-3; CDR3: CASSQGGGSEQYF
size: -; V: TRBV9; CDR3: CASSVAYSYNEQFF
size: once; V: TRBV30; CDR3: CAWSTAGLTDTQYF
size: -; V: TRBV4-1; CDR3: CASSSRSSLAGSYNEQFF
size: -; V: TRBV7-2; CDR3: CASSFEEHLVETQYF
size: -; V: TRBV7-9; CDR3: CASSLAGNTEAFF
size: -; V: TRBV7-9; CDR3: CASSLSREAGYTF
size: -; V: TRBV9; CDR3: CASSVGRTGYNEQFF
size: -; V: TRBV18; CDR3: CASSLTGRYEQYF
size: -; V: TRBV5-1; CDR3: CASSKGIKGYEQYF
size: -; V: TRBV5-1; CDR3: CASSLSGTGGGETQYF
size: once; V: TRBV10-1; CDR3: CASSESTGGVSTGYCEQYF
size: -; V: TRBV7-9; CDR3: CASLGGEETQYF
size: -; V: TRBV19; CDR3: CASSQRGLAGDGELFF
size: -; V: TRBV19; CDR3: CASSTQTGLGTDTQYF
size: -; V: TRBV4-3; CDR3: CASSQDRASGSRDHNEQFF
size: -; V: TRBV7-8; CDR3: CASSWGKYNEKLFF
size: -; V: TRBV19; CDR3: CASSLPTGQGEAFF
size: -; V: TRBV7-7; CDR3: CASSLIPGSSEQFF
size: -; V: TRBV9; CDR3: CASSPRTSGNYEQFF
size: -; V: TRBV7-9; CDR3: CASSPSGGSGANVLTF
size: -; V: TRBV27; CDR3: CASGTGTGAYNEQFF
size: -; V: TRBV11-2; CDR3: CASSFPGTKNIQYF